The clone carrying this T cell receptor (beta chain) appeared a single time. The antigen remains undetermined. Unexposed donor CD4+ T cells date from about 2010-2018, before the COVID-19 pandemic. The cells were cultured for roughly 11 days before CD4+ T cells were isolated. The data stem from a study of CD4 T cells in relation to SARS-CoV-2 and coronaviruses. Germline CDR1 MGHDK, CDR2 SYGVNS. The CDR3 length is 13 residues. V was cut by 2 bases and J by 10 bases, with 12 bases left in between. TCRdb's copy holds only in-frame clones and misses some; the assay was immunoSEQ multiplex PCR. The profile shows just over 15,000 clones, around 80% of them singletons.

The sequencing sample was made of CD4+ T cells from PBMCs, cultured in vitro. The source of this sequence is a human donor in good health. The chain recombines TRBV25-1 with TRBJ2-4, with a possible D match to TRBD2 (6 bases). CDR3 region: CASSEGRSPIQYF. Written as DNA, the CDR3 is TGTGCCAGCAGTGAAGGGAGGAGCCCAATTCAGTACTTC.